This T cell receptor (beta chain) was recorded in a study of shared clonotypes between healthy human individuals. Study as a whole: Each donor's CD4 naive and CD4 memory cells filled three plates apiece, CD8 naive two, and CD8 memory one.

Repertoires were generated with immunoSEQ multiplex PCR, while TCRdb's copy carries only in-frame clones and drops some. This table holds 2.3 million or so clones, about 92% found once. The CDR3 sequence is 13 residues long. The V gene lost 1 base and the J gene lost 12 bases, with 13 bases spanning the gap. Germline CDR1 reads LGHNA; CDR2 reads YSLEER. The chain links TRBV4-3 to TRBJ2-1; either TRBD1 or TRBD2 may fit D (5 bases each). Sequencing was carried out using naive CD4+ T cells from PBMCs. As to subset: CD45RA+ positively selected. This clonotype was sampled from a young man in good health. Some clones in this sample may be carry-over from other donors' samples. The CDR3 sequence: CASSQVRGLGQFF. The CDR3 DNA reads TGCGCCAGCAGCCAAGTGAGGGGCCTCGGGCAGTTCTTC.